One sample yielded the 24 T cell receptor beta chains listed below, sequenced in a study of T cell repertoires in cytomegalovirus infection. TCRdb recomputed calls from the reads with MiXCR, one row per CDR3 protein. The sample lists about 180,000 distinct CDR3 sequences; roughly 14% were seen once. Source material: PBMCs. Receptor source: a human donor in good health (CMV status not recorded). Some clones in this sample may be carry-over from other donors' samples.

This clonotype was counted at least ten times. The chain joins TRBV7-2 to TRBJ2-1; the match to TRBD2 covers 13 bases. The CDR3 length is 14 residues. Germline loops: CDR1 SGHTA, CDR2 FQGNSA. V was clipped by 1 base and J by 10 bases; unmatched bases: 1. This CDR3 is CASSLGTSGGEQFF. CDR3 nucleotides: TGTGCCAGCAGCTTAGGGACTAGCGGGGGAGAGCAGTTCTTC.

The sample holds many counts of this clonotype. CDR3 DNA sequence: TGTGCCAGCAGTGTAGGACAAGGGGATGAAAAACTGTTTTTT. It translates to CASSVGQGDEKLFF. V usage is TRBV12-3 or TRBV12-4 and J usage is TRBJ1-4, with D possibly matching TRBD1 (5 bases). This CDR3 has 14 residues. Trimming cost V 5 bases and J 6 bases, with 13 bases left between them.

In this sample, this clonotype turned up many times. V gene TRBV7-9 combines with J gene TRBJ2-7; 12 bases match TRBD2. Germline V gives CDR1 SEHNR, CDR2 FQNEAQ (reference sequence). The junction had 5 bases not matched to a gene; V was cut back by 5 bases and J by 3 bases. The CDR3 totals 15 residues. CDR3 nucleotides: TGTGCCAGCAGCCCTAGGACTAGCGGGGTCTACGAGCAGTACTTC. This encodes CASSPRTSGVYEQYF.

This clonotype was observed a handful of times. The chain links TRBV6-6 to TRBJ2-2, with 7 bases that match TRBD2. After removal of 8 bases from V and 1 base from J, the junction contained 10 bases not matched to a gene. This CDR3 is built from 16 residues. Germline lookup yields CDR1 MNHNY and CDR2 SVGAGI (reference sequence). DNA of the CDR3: TGTGCCAGCGAAGGCGGGAGCGAAAGGAACACCGGGGAGCTGTTTTTT. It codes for CASEGGSERNTGELFF.

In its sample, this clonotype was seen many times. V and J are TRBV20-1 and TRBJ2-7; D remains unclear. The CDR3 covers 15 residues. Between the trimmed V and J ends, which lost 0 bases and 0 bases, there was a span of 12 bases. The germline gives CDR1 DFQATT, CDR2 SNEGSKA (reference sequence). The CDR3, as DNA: TGCAGTGCTAGAGATCCGAGAAGGAGCTCCTACGAGCAGTACTTC. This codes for CSARDPRRSSYEQYF.

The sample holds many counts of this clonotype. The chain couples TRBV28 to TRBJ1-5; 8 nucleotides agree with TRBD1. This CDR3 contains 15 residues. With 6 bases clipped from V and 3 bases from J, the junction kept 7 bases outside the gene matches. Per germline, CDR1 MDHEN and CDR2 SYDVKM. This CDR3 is CASSYPTGANQPQHF. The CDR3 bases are TGTGCCAGCAGCTACCCGACAGGGGCCAATCAGCCCCAGCATTTT.

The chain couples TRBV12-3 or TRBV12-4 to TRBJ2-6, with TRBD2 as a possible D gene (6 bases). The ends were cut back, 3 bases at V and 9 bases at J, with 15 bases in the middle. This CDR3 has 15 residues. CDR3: CASSFPRGEDNVLTF. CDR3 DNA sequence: TGTGCCAGCAGTTTCCCCAGAGGGGAGGACAACGTCCTGACTTTC.

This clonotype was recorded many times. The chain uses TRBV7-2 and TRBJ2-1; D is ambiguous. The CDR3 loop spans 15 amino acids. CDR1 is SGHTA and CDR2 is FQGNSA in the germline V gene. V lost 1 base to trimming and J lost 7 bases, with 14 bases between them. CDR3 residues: CASSLGSLSLNEQFF. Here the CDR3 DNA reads TGTGCCAGCAGCTTAGGCTCACTTTCCCTAAATGAGCAGTTCTTC.

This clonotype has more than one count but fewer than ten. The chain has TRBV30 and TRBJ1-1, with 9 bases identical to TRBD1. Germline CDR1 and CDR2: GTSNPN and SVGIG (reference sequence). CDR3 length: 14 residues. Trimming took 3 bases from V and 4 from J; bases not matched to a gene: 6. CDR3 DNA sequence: TGTGCCTGGAGCGTTTCGACAGGGGGCACTGAAGCTTTCTTT. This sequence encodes CAWSVSTGGTEAFF. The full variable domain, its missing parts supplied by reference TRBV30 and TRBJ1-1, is SQTIHQWPATLVQPVGSPLSLECTVEGTSNPNLYWYRQAAGRGLQLLFYSVGIGQISSEVPQNLSASRPQDRQFILSSKKLLLSDSGFYLCAWSVSTGGTEAFFGQGTRLTVV.

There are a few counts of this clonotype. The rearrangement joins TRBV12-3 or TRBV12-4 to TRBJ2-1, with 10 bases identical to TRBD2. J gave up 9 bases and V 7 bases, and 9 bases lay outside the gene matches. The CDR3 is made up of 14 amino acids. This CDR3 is CASTLTSGSGEQFF. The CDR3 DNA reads TGTGCCAGCACCCTGACTAGCGGGTCTGGTGAGCAGTTCTTC.

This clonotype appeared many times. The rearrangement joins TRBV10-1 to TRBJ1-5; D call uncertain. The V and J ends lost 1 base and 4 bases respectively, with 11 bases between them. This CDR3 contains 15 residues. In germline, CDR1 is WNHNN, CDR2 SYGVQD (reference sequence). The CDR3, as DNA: TGCGCCAGCAGTGAGTTTACACGGAGAAATCAGCCCCAGCATTTT. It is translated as CASSEFTRRNQPQHF.

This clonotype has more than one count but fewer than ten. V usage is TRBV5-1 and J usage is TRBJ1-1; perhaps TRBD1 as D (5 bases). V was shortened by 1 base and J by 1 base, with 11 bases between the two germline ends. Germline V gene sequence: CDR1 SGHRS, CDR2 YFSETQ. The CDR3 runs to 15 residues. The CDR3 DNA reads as TGCGCCAGCAGCTTGATCGGGACGGCGAACACTGAAGCTTTCTTT. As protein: CASSLIGTANTEAFF.

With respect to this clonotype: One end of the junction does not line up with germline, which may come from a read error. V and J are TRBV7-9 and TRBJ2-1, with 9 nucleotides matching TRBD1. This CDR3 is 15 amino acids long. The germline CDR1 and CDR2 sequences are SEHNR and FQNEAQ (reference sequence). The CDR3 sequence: CPSMAGTGGFYEQFF. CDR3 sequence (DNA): TGTCCCAGCATGGCCGGTACAGGGGGCTTCTATGAGCAGTTCTTC.

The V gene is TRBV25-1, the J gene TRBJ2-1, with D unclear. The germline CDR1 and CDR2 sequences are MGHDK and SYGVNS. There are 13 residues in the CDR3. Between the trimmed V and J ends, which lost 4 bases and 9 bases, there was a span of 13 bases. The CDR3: CASSALRSPEQFF. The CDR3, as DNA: TGTGCCAGCAGTGCCCTTCGCAGTCCTGAGCAGTTCTTC.

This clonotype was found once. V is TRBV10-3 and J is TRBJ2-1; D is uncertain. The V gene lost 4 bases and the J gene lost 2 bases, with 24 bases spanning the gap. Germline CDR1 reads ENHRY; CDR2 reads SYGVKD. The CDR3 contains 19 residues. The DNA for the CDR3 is TGTGCCATCAGTGCCTCCAAGGGCCGACTGAATCACCCCTACAATGAGCAGTTCTTC. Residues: CAISASKGRLNHPYNEQFF.

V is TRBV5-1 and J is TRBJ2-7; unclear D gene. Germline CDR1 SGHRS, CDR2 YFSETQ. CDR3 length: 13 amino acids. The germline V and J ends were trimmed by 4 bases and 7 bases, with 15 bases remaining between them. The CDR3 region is CASSPGPGWEQYF. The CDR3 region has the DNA TGCGCCAGCAGCCCGGGCCCAGGCTGGGAGCAGTACTTC.

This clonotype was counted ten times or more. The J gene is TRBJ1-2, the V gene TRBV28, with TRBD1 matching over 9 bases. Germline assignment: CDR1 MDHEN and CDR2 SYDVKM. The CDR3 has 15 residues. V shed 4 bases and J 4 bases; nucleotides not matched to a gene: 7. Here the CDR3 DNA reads TGTGCCAGCAGTTCGGGACAGGGTCTAGTCTATGGCTACACCTTC. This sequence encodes CASSSGQGLVYGYTF.

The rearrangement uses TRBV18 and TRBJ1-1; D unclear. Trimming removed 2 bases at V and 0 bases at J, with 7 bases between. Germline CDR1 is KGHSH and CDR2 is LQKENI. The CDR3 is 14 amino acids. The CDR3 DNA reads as TGTGCCAGCTCACCAGCACAGATGAACACTGAAGCTTTCTTT. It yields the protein CASSPAQMNTEAFF.

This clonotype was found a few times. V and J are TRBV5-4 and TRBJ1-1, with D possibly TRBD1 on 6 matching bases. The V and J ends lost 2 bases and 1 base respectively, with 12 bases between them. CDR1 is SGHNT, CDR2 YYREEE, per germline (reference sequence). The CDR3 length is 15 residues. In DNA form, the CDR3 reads TGTGCCAGCAGCTTAACGGGGGCATCGAACACTGAAGCTTTCTTT. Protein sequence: CASSLTGASNTEAFF.

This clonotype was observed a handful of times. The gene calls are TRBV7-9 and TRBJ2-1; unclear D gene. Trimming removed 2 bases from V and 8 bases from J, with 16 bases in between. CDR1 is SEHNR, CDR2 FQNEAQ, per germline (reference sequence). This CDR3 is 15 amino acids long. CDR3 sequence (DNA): TGTGCCAGCAGCTTAAGCTCCCTAACCTGGGATGAGCAGTTCTTC. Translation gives CASSLSSLTWDEQFF.

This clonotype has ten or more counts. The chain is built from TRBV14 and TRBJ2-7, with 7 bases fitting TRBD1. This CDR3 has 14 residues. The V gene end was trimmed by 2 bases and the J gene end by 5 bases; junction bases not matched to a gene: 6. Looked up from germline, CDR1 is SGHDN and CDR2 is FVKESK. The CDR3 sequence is CASSQRGRKNEQYF. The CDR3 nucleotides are TGTGCCAGCAGCCAAAGGGGGCGCAAGAACGAGCAGTACTTC.

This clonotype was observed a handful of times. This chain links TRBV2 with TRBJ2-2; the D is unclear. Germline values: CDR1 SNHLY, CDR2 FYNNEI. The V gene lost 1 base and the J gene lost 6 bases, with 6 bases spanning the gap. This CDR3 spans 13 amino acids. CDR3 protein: CASSEGSSGELFF. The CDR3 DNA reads TGTGCCAGCAGTGAAGGGAGTTCCGGGGAGCTGTTTTTT.

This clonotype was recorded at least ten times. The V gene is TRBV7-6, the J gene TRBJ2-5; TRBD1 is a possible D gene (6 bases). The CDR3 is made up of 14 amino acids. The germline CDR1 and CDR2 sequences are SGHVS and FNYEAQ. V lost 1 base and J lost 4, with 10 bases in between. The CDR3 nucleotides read TGTGCCAGCAGCTTAGTGCGCAGGGGAGAGACCCAGTACTTC. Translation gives CASSLVRRGETQYF.

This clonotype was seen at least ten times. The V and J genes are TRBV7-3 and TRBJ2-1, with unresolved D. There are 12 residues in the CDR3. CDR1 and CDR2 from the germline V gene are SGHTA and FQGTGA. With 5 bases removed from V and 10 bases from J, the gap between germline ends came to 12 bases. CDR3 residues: CASSTRTGEQFF. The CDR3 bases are TGTGCCAGCAGCACACGGACCGGGGAGCAGTTCTTC. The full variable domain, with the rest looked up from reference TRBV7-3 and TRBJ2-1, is GAGVSQTPSNKVTEKGKYVELRCDPISGHTALYWYRQSLGQGPEFLIYFQGTGAADDSGLPNDRFFAVRPEGSVSTLKIQRTERGDSAVYLCASSTRTGEQFFGPGTRLTVL.